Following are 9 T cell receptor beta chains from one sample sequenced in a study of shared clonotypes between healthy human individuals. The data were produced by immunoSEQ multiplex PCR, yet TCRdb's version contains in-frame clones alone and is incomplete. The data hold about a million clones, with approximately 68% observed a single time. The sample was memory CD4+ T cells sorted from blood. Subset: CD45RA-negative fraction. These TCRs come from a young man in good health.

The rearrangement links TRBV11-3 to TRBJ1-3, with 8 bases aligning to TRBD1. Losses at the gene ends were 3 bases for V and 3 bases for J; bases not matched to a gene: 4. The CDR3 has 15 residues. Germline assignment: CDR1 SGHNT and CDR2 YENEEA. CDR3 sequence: CASSFGTGIGNTIYF. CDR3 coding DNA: TGTGCCAGCAGCTTCGGGACAGGAATTGGAAACACCATATATTTT.

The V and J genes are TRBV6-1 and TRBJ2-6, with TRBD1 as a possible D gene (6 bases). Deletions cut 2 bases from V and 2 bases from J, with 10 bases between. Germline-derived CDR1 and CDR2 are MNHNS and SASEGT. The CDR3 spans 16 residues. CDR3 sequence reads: CASSEQGNAGANVLTF. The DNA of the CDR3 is TGTGCCAGCAGTGAACAGGGGAACGCTGGGGCCAACGTCCTGACTTTC.

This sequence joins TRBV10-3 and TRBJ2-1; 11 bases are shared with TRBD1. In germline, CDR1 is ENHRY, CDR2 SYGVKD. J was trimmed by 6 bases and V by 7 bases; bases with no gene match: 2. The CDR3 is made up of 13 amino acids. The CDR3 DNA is TGTGCCATCACCGGGACAGGGGGCAATGAGCAGTTCTTC. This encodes CAITGTGGNEQFF.

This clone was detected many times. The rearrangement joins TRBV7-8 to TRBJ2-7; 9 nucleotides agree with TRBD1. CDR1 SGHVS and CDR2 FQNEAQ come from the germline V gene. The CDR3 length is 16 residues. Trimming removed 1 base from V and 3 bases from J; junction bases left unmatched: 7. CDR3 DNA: TGTGCCAGCAGCTTAGAAAGTGGGACAGGGAACTACGAGCAGTACTTC. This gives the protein CASSLESGTGNYEQYF. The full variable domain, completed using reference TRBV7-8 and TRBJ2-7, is GAGVSQSPRYKVAKRGQDVALRCDPISGHVSLFWYQQALGQGPEFLTYFQNEAQLDKSGLPSDRFFAERPEGSVSTLKIQRTQQEDSAVYLCASSLESGTGNYEQYFGPGTRLTVT.

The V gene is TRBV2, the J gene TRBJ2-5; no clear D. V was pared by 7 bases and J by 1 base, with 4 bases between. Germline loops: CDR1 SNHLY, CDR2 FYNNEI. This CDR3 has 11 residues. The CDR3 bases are TGTGCCAGCATCTTCCAAGAGACCCAGTACTTC. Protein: CASIFQETQYF.

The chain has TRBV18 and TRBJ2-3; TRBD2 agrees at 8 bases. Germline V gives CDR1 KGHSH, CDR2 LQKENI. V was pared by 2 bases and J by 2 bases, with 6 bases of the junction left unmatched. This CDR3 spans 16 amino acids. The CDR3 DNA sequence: TGTGCCAGCTCACCATTCCCGGGGGGGAACACAGATACGCAGTATTTT. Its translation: CASSPFPGGNTDTQYF.

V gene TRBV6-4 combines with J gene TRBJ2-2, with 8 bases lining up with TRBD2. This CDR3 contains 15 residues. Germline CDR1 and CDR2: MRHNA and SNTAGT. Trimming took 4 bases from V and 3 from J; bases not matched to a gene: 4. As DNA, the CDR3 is TGTGCCAGCAGTGTAGGAGCGGGGGACACCGGGGAGCTGTTTTTT. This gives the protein CASSVGAGDTGELFF.

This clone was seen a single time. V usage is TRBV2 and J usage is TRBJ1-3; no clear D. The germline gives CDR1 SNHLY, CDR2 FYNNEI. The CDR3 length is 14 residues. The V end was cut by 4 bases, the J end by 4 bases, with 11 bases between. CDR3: CASSGTLAGNTIYF. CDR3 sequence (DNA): TGTGCCAGCAGTGGGACTTTAGCCGGAAACACCATATATTTT.

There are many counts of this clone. CDR3 nucleotide sequence: TGTGCCAGCAACCTAAACCAGGGCGGGGAAGGTGGCTACACCTTC. It codes for CASNLNQGGEGGYTF. The chain combines TRBV5-4 with TRBJ1-2, with D perhaps matching TRBD1 (5 bases). There are 15 residues in the CDR3. Deletions cut 6 bases from V and 7 bases from J, with 22 bases between. Looked up from germline, CDR1 is SGHNT and CDR2 is YYREEE (reference sequence).